This T cell receptor (beta chain) was captured in a study of T-cell memory formation after mild COVID-19. Study context: Clustering of TCRs was largely donor specific.

V trimming: 5 bases; J trimming: 9 bases; junction bases outside the gene matches: 15. The CDR3 extends over 16 amino acids. This clonotype showed up just once. What it recognizes is unknown. TCRdb passed the 5' RACE reads through MiXCR, listing each CDR3 protein once. This table holds under 450,000 distinct CDR3 sequences, 20% to 30% found once. The study, taken as a whole, reports: Chiefly within CM and EM were the contracting CD4+ clones; CD8+ ones were within EMRA. Later expanders leaned toward CD4+, whereas clones contracting from day 15 to 85 were balanced CD4/CD8. Pre-infection memory already had some responding clones, implying cross-reactive memory joined.

Sequencing used PBMCs or a T cell subset sorted from them (not recorded which). The gene calls are TRBV12-3 or TRBV12-4 and TRBJ2-4; 8 bases fit TRBD1. The receptor's source is an adult woman who had mild COVID-19 (a few samples of this study predate the infection). Cell type and time point are not known. The CDR3 nucleotides are TGTGCCAGCAGTGGATATGGGGTCAGGGGGCAGGGCATTCAGTACTTC. It codes for CASSGYGVRGQGIQYF.